This T cell receptor (beta chain) was profiled in a study of cytomegalovirus exposure and HLA in healthy donors (dated by TCRdb to between 2016 and 2019). Describing the broader study: According to an earlier analysis of 587 of the donors, roughly 180 million T cells yielded roughly 110 million unique TCR beta sequences and around 280 Gb of sequence data. An early release covering roughly 640 HLA-typed donors comprised approximately 290 gigabases of sequencing data and around 85 million unique TCR sequences. Of the roughly 400 genotyped donors, approximately 80% fell in the genetic ancestry cluster associated with self-reported Caucasian donors. The aim of the study was to test whether cataloging public T cell receptors could identify signatures of past pathogen exposure. Using immunosequencing, the study profiled T cell repertoires from 500 to 800 subjects and related those repertoires to cytomegalovirus serostatus. Along with the approximately 650-subject first cohort, a separate validation cohort of approximately 110 different subjects was used. The study combined high-throughput TCR immunosequencing, statistical association of individual TCRs with disease status, and machine learning to predict cytomegalovirus infection status. A later analysis re-analyzed previously published TCR beta repertoires from roughly 630 donors and added high-resolution HLA genotyping to study TCR occurrence patterns. Rather than using new phenotypic data, the later analysis identified candidate immune exposures from TCR beta sequences and from how often those sequences occurred across donors. In an earlier analysis of a few hundred of the donors, high-throughput TCR beta sequencing was used to judge whether each TCR beta V gene segment behaved as functional or pseudogenic. Donor age, sex, ethnicity and CMV serostatus were compiled together with the repertoire data. A later genetic analysis took genome-wide SNP genotypes for about 55% of the roughly 670 donors and used that subset as a discovery cohort. All discovery cohort repertoires had been generated using a single sequencing platform. Class I and class II HLA loci were covered by the typing at four-digit resolution. The number of donors typed differed by locus, with roughly 629-640 for A, B, C, DRB1 and DQB1, over 500 for DQA1, under 610 for DPA1, and about 450 for DPB1. Roughly 5 DR-DQ haplotypes were treated as single units for association and clustering because of strong linkage in the cohort. Among 398 genotyped donors of the cohort, an average of approximately 240,000 unique TCR beta nucleotide sequences was sequenced per donor, of which roughly 17% were non-productive.

Summary of the overall study and its limitations: In this cohort, only TCR beta chains were sequenced, and detectable features were limited by the absence of alpha or paired-chain data. When HLA alleles, especially DR and DQ, strongly co-occurred, TCR associations were difficult to assign to individual alleles. The presence/absence analyses assumed that sequencing depth was roughly uniform across donors, and that assumption may not be true. Three of the identified cytomegalovirus-associated TCR beta chains were confirmed in vitro to be specific for cytomegalovirus antigens. According to a later analysis, TCR association rates differed among HLA loci, with DRB1 alleles showing the most associated TCRs and HLA-C alleles showing the fewest. Immune exposure information for the cohort was limited to CMV serostatus. Because HLA typing was unavailable for some donors at each locus, only the typed subset was used in association tests. Most CMV-associated TCR beta chains appeared to be HLA-restricted in a later analysis, and the HLA associations seemed to be driven largely by CMV exposure. Some IMGT-functional V segments, including TRBV6-2 and TRBV6-3, could not be told apart with the 87-base-pair reads, so those segments were excluded. A cluster of highly shared sequence variants was judged likely to be a technical artifact of the sequencing pipeline. A later analysis associated about 17,000 TCR beta sequences with specific HLA alleles at a false discovery rate of 0.05. In a later analysis, HLA-associated TCR beta chains showed more clonal expansion and lower generation probabilities than non-associated chains that were equally common. Most TCR sequences were seen in very few donors, while some public TCRs were found in many individuals. A further reported finding was that TCR beta sequences accurately predicted the HLA-A and HLA-B alleles for most subjects in the first cohort. Compared with the approximately 720-donor mean, donors in an Asian-associated ancestry cluster had fewer N-insertions in productive TCRs, according to a later genetic analysis. A later analysis reported that several top co-occurrence clusters appeared linked to parvovirus B19, influenza, CMV and Epstein-Barr virus. The earlier analysis of some 540 of the donors excluded roughly 16 rarely observed V segments, including chromosome 9 orphons, because counts were too low. In an earlier analysis of over 550 of the donors, most TCR beta V segments were observed in productive rearrangements about 87% or about 30% of the time, broadly matching IMGT annotations. The classifier was reported to diagnose cytomegalovirus status with high specificity and sensitivity in both the original and validation cohorts. According to the authors, the approach could potentially be generalized to other disease states and immunological phenotypes. V-gene and J-gene trimming of TCR beta chains was associated with a missense DCLRE1C variant in a later genetic analysis, and the association was replicated in an independent cohort. A total of fewer than 200 TCR beta chains were listed by the study as associated with cytomegalovirus. Linkage disequilibrium might explain the correlated functional status among segregating V segments, but an unknown experimental factor could not be ruled out.

The cohort was made up of 500 to 800 healthy bone marrow donors. All cohort members were sampled while nominally healthy, although unrecorded immune exposures were likely present. The donor was CMV seronegative and belonged to the group of 350 or so seronegative cohort members. A peripheral blood sample was provided by each donor, and peripheral blood mononuclear cells were used for TCR beta sequencing. Genomic DNA was extracted from the blood cell samples with the Qiagen DNeasy Blood Extraction Kit. The CDR3 spans 17 residues, from the cysteine through the phenylalanine. The kept DNA is CDR3 alone, 51 bases in frame from the first base. V was cut back by 4 bases and J by 0 bases, leaving a gap of 16 bases between them. Per the germline V gene (reference sequence), SGHNT is the CDR1 and YYREEE is the CDR2. Library preparation employed the immunoSEQ multiplex PCR assay. For the multiplex PCR, a mixture combining 60 forward primers for TCR Vbeta segments and 13 reverse primers for TCR Jbeta segments was used. The CDR3 region of rearranged TCR beta genes was amplified from genomic DNA with a multiplex PCR assay. On the Illumina HiSeq System, the amplified TCR beta libraries were sequenced as 87-base-pair reads. The paper's processing steps were these. Across the 700 or so repertoires, a later analysis counted around 80 million unique TCR beta chains, approximately 12 million of which were shared by at least two donors. A nearest-neighbor algorithm error-corrected the raw reads and collapsed the reads into unique sequences, merging closely related sequences to remove PCR and sequencing errors. CDR3 sequences were aligned to IMGT reference sequences to assign V, D and J gene segments. Each retained sequence needed at least a six-nucleotide match to both a V gene segment and a J gene segment. Rearrangements were called productive when the CDR3 lacked stop codons and stayed in frame with V and J; all others were non-productive. Following IMGT convention, CDR3 was defined as the stretch from the second conserved V-encoded cysteine to the conserved J-encoded phenylalanine. The earlier analysis of 450 to 750 of the donors excluded any sequence lacking an unambiguous match to a single V gene segment. In an earlier analysis of a few hundred of the donors, a V segment was called functional when productive rearrangements were above 56.7%, and segregating when the standard deviation between donors exceeded 5%. A statistical classification framework was built to diagnose cytomegalovirus status from the catalog of TCR beta chain sequences. In a later analysis, TCR nucleotide sequences were compared against IMGT/GENE-DB human TR gene sequences so that V and J genes could be assigned. In a later analysis, CDR3 sequences and most-parsimonious VDJ recombination scenarios were assigned using the TCRdist pipeline. A later analysis defined each TCR beta chain by its CDR3 amino acid sequence plus V-gene family, and excluded reads lacking a unique V-gene family. As a way to deal with suspected cross-contamination and a sequencing artifact, a later analysis dropped 500 to 700 nucleotide sequences that were highly shared and had low generation probability. For each public chain, a later analysis derived a clonal expansion index from normalized ranks of inferred template counts within each repertoire. In a later analysis, generation probabilities were computed with a VDJ recombination model fitted to out-of-frame rearrangements, and the resulting probabilities were checked against IGoR. Hypergeometric tests were used in a later analysis to score TCR-TCR, TCR-HLA and TCR-CMV co-occurrence, with a repertoire-size bias correction applied to the TCR pairs. To estimate false discovery rates, a later analysis permuted the HLA or CMV assignments 20 times. In a later analysis, co-occurring TCRs were grouped using DBSCAN, with TCRdist sequence similarity added in when clustering inside HLA-allele-positive subsets. Repertoires with fewer than 30,000 or more than 120,000 public chains, plus five repertoires with anomalous nucleotide sharing, were excluded from co-occurrence clustering. The clones in this table, taken by TCRdb from immuneACCESS, are in-frame only. Not every clone is retained; where verified, under half of the shortfall comes from an unresolved V gene, and the cause of the rest is unknown. V and J calls and clone size come straight from that table; D and trimming were deduced from the DNA. The sample data list about 270,000 clones, and about 75% of these were observed just once. The leading ten clones occupy around 2.3% of the sample.

In the case of this clone: Its antigen remains unidentified. No base quality information exists; no much larger clone differs at one position.

The chain employs TRBV5-4 and TRBJ2-2, and the D gene may be TRBD2, 6 bases matching. Sample: PBMCs. This sequence was found in a female donor in good health and CMV-seronegative. The CDR3 here reads CASSQDWDSANTGELFF. The bases are TGTGCCAGCAGCCAAGACTGGGACTCCGCGAACACCGGGGAGCTGTTTTTT.